This TCR beta chain was sequenced for a study of cytomegalovirus exposure and HLA in healthy donors. Study-level findings and limits: A later analysis showed that HLA-associated TCR beta chains had undergone more clonal expansion than equally common others. Sequencing likely generated an artifact that appeared as a cluster of highly shared sequence variants. In vitro data verified a few CMV-associated chains as specific for CMV antigens.

Donors were nominally healthy when sampled, though unrecorded immune exposures were likely. Between the trimmed V and J ends, which lost 3 bases and 0 bases, there was a span of 3 bases. The CDR3 length is 12 residues. Germline CDR1 SGHVS, CDR2 FNYEAQ. A word on this clone: As yet, its antigen is unknown.

13 Jbeta primers and 60 Vbeta primers were used for the PCR. Assay used: immunoSEQ multiplex PCR; TCRdb lists only in-frame clones, some missing. The repertoire table contains around 53,000 clones. The sequence came from a male donor in good health and CMV-seropositive. The sequenced sample was PBMCs. The chain employs TRBV7-6 and TRBJ2-7; D gene unclear. CDR3 sequence (DNA): TGTGCCAGCAGCTTCAACTCCTACGAGCAGTACTTC. Amino acid sequence: CASSFNSYEQYF.